This TCR beta chain emerged from a study of cytomegalovirus exposure and HLA in healthy donors. Primers for the PCR totalled 60 Vbeta and 13 Jbeta. The protocol was immunoSEQ multiplex PCR, while the TCRdb copy is restricted to in-frame clones and leaves out a portion. The sample consists of 200,000 to 250,000 clones, 77% of them appearing once. CDR3 size: 14 residues. In germline, CDR1 is MNHEY, CDR2 SVGAGI. Trimming took 0 bases from V and 6 from J, leaving 11 bases between them. The rearrangement joins TRBV6-5 to TRBJ1-2; D is possibly TRBD1 (5 bases). The receptor comes from a woman aged 60-75 years in good health and CMV-seropositive. The sequenced sample consisted of PBMCs. The CDR3 DNA reads TGTGCCAGCAGTTACTCGGACGCAGGGAATGGCTACACCTTC. Encoded protein: CASSYSDAGNGYTF.